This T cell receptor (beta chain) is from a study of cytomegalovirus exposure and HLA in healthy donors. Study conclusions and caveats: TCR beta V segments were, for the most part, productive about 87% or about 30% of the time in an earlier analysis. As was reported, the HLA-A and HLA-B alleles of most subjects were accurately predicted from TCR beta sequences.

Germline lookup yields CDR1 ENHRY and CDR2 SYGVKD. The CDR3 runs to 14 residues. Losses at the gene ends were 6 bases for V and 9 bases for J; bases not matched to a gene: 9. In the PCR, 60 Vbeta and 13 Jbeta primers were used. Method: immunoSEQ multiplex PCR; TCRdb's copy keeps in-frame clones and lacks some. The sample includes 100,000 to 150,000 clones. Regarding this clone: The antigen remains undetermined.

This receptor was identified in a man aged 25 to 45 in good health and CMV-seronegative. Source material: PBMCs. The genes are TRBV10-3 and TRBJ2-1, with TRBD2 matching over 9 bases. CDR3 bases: TGTGCCATCAGGCTAGCGGGAAACGTCGGTGAGCAGTTCTTC. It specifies CAIRLAGNVGEQFF.